This T cell receptor beta chain was recovered during a study of glioma-infiltrating T cells (TCRdb year 2016). In terms of the full investigation: The low-grade gliomas were WHO grade II oligodendrogliomas or astrocytomas, while the glioblastomas were WHO grade IV tumors sampled at initial diagnosis rather than at recurrent diagnosis. Glioma patients received dexamethasone for six or fewer days before surgery. The sequencing target for blood libraries was roughly 4- to 10-fold coverage of roughly 1 million peripheral T cells. Sequencing of TCR alpha- and beta-chain repertoires was performed on glioma tissue, on non-neoplastic brain tissue, and on matched peripheral blood mononuclear cells. Each tissue-infiltrating repertoire was compared with the same patient's peripheral blood repertoire to measure divergence between tissue and blood T-cell populations. Three low-grade glioma patients, about eight primary glioblastoma patients and three non-glioma patients contributing non-neoplastic brain tissue were included in the paired cohort. Results the study describes overall, beyond this receptor: Very few CDR3 sequences were found to be shared between tissue and blood, and this scarcity was attributed to high CDR3 diversity and limited sampling. The group comparisons were based on small numbers of patients: three non-neoplastic, three low-grade glioma and seven to nine glioblastoma patients. VJ-independent divergence between tissue and blood was found to be below expectation in non-neoplastic patients but above expectation in all gliomas, particularly low-grade gliomas. A signature set of shared blood CDR3 motifs marked patients with low tissue-blood divergence and was depleted in highly divergent patients.

Here V drops 3 bases and J drops 4 bases, and the junction holds 14 bases not matched to any gene. Sequences SGHAT (CDR1) and FQNNGV (CDR2) are obtained from the germline V gene. Taken from cysteine to phenylalanine, the CDR3 has 17 residues. Solely the CDR3 DNA is kept, with 51 bases framed from the first base. With respect to this clonotype: Its specific antigen is unknown. Per-nucleotide qualities are absent, and no much larger clonotype sits a single base away.

Immediately after resection, surgical brain or tumor specimens were cryofrozen in liquid nitrogen, with peripheral blood cells collected concurrently. TCR alpha and beta CDR3 regions were amplified with the iRepertoire nested amplicon-rescue multiplex PCR (arm-PCR) platform from RNA. One-step reverse transcription and amplification used roughly 95-400 ng of tissue mRNA or PBMC total RNA as input. Following bead purification, Illumina adapters were added through a secondary multiplex PCR, and the libraries were then gel-purified between 200 and 400 bp. Libraries carried internal 6-nucleotide barcodes used for demultiplexing. Sequencing of libraries was performed on an Illumina MiSeq with 2x220 or 2x250 nucleotide paired-end reads. As for how the authors treated the data: FLASH 1.2.11 was used to merge paired reads, and BWA-MEM then aligned the reads to the GRCh37 human genome before TRA and TRB reads were extracted. An IMGT-derived reference of cassette sequences and CDR3 motifs, with pseudogenes included, was used for V and J assignment. Three-frame translation of reads was performed, and productive CDR3s were defined as those with a C...FGXG motif and no stop codons. A clonotype was defined as a unique combination of a V-J cassette pair and a CDR3 amino acid sequence. Reads were filtered by Hamming distance, thresholded by each sample's sequence error rate in mapped regions. The raw public data were reprocessed by TCRdb itself: fastp quality trimming at Q25, MiXCR clonotype calling, in-frame beta chains only. For every CDR3 protein sequence, its rows merge into one entry that carries the most common genes and DNA. The V and J calls reflect TCRdb's pipeline rather than the authors' work. For this sample there are 300,000 to 450,000 distinct CDR3 sequences; roughly two fifths appear just once. 9.5% to 15% of the sample comes from the top ten.

The origin of this receptor is a human donor with low-grade glioma or glioblastoma, undergoing nonglioma brain surgery, or in good health (not recorded which). The sample was glioma tissue, nonneoplastic brain tissue, or PBMCs (not recorded which). Here the chain combines TRBV11-2 and TRBJ2-7, with TRBD2 matching 8 junction bases. The CDR3 protein: CASSFPISGVILYEQYF. The bases are TGTGCCAGCAGCTTCCCCATTAGCGGGGTGATTCTGTACGAGCAGTACTTC.